These 10 T cell receptor beta chains originate from one sample sequenced in a study of identical twins. TCRdb re-called the 5' RACE reads with MiXCR, one entry per CDR3 protein. The table has roughly 1,500,000 distinct CDR3 sequences, around 33% seen once. The sequenced material came from cord blood. The receptor source for this set is a newborn girl in good health.

The V gene is TRBV10-3, the J gene TRBJ1-2; the D gene is possibly TRBD1 (5 bases). V lost 6 bases, J lost 6 bases, and 14 bases lay in between. The CDR3 is 13 residues long. Germline CDR1 ENHRY, CDR2 SYGVKD. The CDR3 loop is CAIRDGRGDGYTF. The CDR3 nucleotides read TGTGCCATCAGGGACGGTCGGGGGGATGGCTACACCTTC.

This sequence joins TRBV5-1 and TRBJ2-1, with 9 bases matching TRBD2. This CDR3 contains 14 residues. Germline V gene data show CDR1 as SGHRS and CDR2 as YFSETQ. V lost 0 bases, J lost 6 bases, and 1 base stayed unmatched. In DNA form, the CDR3 reads TGCGCCAGCAGCTTGGCTAGCGGGGTCAATGAGCAGTTCTTC. Amino acids: CASSLASGVNEQFF.

V usage is TRBV5-1 and J usage is TRBJ1-2, with D maybe TRBD1 (6 bases). Germline V gene data show CDR1 as SGHRS and CDR2 as YFSETQ. This CDR3 has 15 residues. V gave up 4 bases and J gave up 5 bases, with 18 bases separating them. CDR3 amino acids: CASSETQEGVYGYTF. DNA of the CDR3: TGCGCCAGCAGCGAAACCCAGGAGGGGGTTTATGGCTACACCTTC.

This chain uses TRBV28 with TRBJ2-7, with 9 nucleotides matching TRBD1. V lost 4 bases, J lost 0 bases, and 7 bases stayed unmatched. CDR1 is MDHEN, CDR2 SYDVKM, per germline. The CDR3 length is 16 residues. CDR3 residues: CASSSYDRGFSYEQYF. Here the CDR3 DNA reads TGTGCCAGCAGTTCTTACGACAGGGGGTTCTCCTACGAGCAGTACTTC.

In this sample, this clonotype turned up a few times. The J gene is TRBJ2-3, the V gene TRBV27; D remains unclear. Germline lookup yields CDR1 MNHEY and CDR2 SMNVEV (reference sequence). CDR3 length: 11 amino acids. The V end was cut by 7 bases, the J end by 3 bases, with 5 bases between. DNA of the CDR3: TGTGCCAGCACCGAGACAGATACGCAGTATTTT. Amino acids: CASTETDTQYF.

As for this clonotype: A much larger clone is a single base away; this may be a read error. The rearrangement links TRBV3-1 to TRBJ2-4; D unresolved. CDR1 and CDR2 (germline): LGHDT, YNNKEL (reference sequence). Trimming shortened V by 3 bases and J by 13 bases, and 19 bases separated the two germline ends. This CDR3 contains 14 residues. The CDR3 nucleotides read TGTGCCAGCAGCCAGGCAGGATTGTACAATGAGCAGTACTTC. Its translation: CASSQAGLYNEQYF.

V is TRBV25-1 and J is TRBJ1-6, with 9 nucleotides matching TRBD1. This CDR3 region has 16 residues. J gave up 3 bases and V 1 base, and 1 base lay outside the gene matches. The V gene's germline CDR1 is MGHDK and CDR2 SYGVNS. The CDR3 loop is CASSESTGGYNSPLHF. For the CDR3, the DNA is TGTGCCAGCAGTGAATCGACAGGGGGCTATAATTCACCCCTCCACTTT.

J is TRBJ1-1 and V is TRBV20-1, with D uncertain. The CDR3 runs to 9 residues. Trimming stripped 8 bases from V and 8 bases from J, with 9 bases between. Germline-derived CDR1 and CDR2 are DFQATT and SNEGSKA (reference sequence). CDR3 region: CSPGFEAFF. The CDR3 bases are TGCAGTCCGGGATTCGAAGCTTTCTTT.

This clonotype was detected only a few times. This rearrangement joins TRBV2 to TRBJ1-4; D unclear. The length of the CDR3 is 13 residues. Trimming took 6 bases from V and 3 from J, leaving 8 bases between them. CDR1 and CDR2 from the germline V gene are SNHLY and FYNNEI. The CDR3 here is CASRPEANEKLFF. DNA for the CDR3: TGTGCCAGCAGACCGGAAGCTAATGAAAAACTGTTTTTT.

This CDR3 reads CSAPPLRGVNTEAFF. The CDR3 nucleotides read TGCAGTGCTCCTCCCCTCCGGGGCGTGAACACTGAAGCTTTCTTT. The V call is TRBV20-1, the J call TRBJ1-1, with D possibly matching TRBD1 (5 bases). In germline, CDR1 is DFQATT, CDR2 SNEGSKA (reference sequence). This CDR3 is 15 amino acids long. Trimming shortened V by 5 bases and J by 0 bases, and 16 bases separated the two germline ends.